This T cell receptor (beta chain) derives from a study of blood T cells in healthy people across ages. Then a second PCR, running roughly 7 to 11 cycles, was carried out with a sample-barcoded 5' primer and a J-beta primer mix. Via MiXCR, TCRdb re-called the 5' RACE reads, giving one row per CDR3 protein. The table has some 1,500,000 distinct CDR3 sequences, approximately 39% seen once. The CDR3 loop spans 16 amino acids. V was clipped by 0 bases and J by 2 bases, with 13 bases between them. Germline CDR1 and CDR2: LGHDT and YNNKEL (reference sequence). Sequencing was done on a sample of blood. The receptor was isolated from a woman aged 18-29 years in good health. The V gene is TRBV3-1, the J gene TRBJ1-1; D might be TRBD1 (6 bases). CDR3 in amino acids: CASSQERAGGNTEAFF. DNA of the CDR3: TGTGCCAGCAGCCAAGAGAGGGCCGGGGGCAACACTGAAGCTTTCTTT.